Following are 16 T cell receptor beta chains from one sample sequenced in a study of radiotherapy plus CTLA-4 blockade in lung cancer (dated by TCRdb to the late 2010s). The library was obtained by the immunoSEQ multiplex PCR assay. TCRdb provides this immuneACCESS table in a form limited to in-frame rearrangements. Some clones are lacking; in checked studies, under half of them reflect an unresolved V gene, and why the rest are absent is not known. In this sample the table shows about 57,000 clones, roughly four fifths of which occur a single time. Of the sample, roughly 15% is held by the ten largest clones. The sequencing here drew on peripheral blood, taken from a patient treated with radiotherapy plus ipilimumab. All receptors derive from a human donor with non-small cell lung cancer who had a complete response to radiotherapy plus ipilimumab.

The count of this clone is one. The chain carries TRBV5-6 and TRBJ2-7; 13 bases map to TRBD2. With V trimmed by 3 bases and J by 1 base, 1 base remained unmatched. The germline gives CDR1 SGHDT, CDR2 YYEEEE. The CDR3 has 15 residues. The CDR3 nucleotides read TGTGCCAGCAGCTGGACTAGCGGGAGTTCCTACGAGCAGTACGTC. Encoded protein: CASSWTSGSSYEQYV.

The rearrangement links TRBV5-1 to TRBJ2-1; 10 nucleotides agree with TRBD1. The CDR3 is 13 residues long. V lost 7 bases to trimming and J lost 6 bases; unmatched junction nucleotides: 4. Germline V lookup: CDR1 SGHRS, CDR2 YFSETQ. CDR3 bases: TGCGCCAGCGGGGGACAGGGGATCAATGAGCAGTTCTTC. Amino acid sequence: CASGGQGINEQFF.

This chain joins TRBV7-2 and TRBJ1-2, with a tentative D call TRBD1 (6 bases). The germline gives CDR1 SGHTA, CDR2 FQGNSA. This CDR3 region has 13 residues. Trimming stripped 2 bases from V and 6 bases from J, with 10 bases between. CDR3 in DNA: TGTGCCAGCAGCTTAACCAGGGGCGATGGCTACACCTTC. This translates into CASSLTRGDGYTF.

V is TRBV9 and J is TRBJ1-5; D call uncertain. V lost 0 bases and J lost 4, with 5 bases in between. The CDR3 loop spans 13 amino acids. Per germline, CDR1 SGDLS and CDR2 YYNGEE. The CDR3 DNA is TGTGCCAGCAGCGTAGATATTAATCAGCCCCAGCATTTT. Translation: CASSVDINQPQHF.

The J gene is TRBJ1-1, the V gene TRBV27; 7 bases align to TRBD1. J was trimmed by 0 bases and V by 3 bases; bases with no gene match: 7. From germline, CDR1 is MNHEY and CDR2 SMNVEV (reference sequence). This CDR3 comprises 16 residues. The CDR3 DNA reads as TGTGCCAGCAGTTTCCGATCGACAGGGATGAACACTGAAGCTTTCTTT. Encoded protein: CASSFRSTGMNTEAFF.

This chain joins TRBV29-1 and TRBJ2-1; possible D gene TRBD1, 5 bases. Germline values: CDR1 SQVTM, CDR2 ANQGSEA. This CDR3 is 15 amino acids long. V was shortened by 2 bases and J by 8 bases, with 19 bases between the two germline ends. CDR3 DNA: TGCAGCGTTGAAAGTGGCAGGGTTACATTAGATGAGCAGTTCTTC. Residues: CSVESGRVTLDEQFF.

The chain carries TRBV2 and TRBJ1-5; D might be TRBD1 (5 bases). CDR1 is SNHLY, CDR2 FYNNEI, per germline. With 6 bases removed from V and 0 bases from J, the gap between germline ends came to 12 bases. This CDR3 contains 15 residues. The DNA for the CDR3 is TGTGCCAGCAGCGACAGAGCTTATAGCAATCAGCCCCAGCATTTT. Amino acid sequence: CASSDRAYSNQPQHF.

V usage is TRBV2 and J usage is TRBJ2-7; 10 bases map to TRBD1. CDR1 SNHLY and CDR2 FYNNEI come from the germline V gene. V gave up 3 bases and J gave up 7 bases; unmatched junction bases: 9. The CDR3 loop spans 15 amino acids. The CDR3 nucleotides are TGTGCCAGCAGTGAGCGGGACAGGGGCCCACGAGAGCAGTACTTC. Residues: CASSERDRGPREQYF.

V gene TRBV11-2 combines with J gene TRBJ2-7, with TRBD1 as a possible D gene (6 bases). The CDR3 totals 11 residues. V was shortened by 6 bases and J by 4 bases, with 7 bases between the two germline ends. Germline V lookup: CDR1 SGHAT, CDR2 FQNNGV. The CDR3 DNA reads as TGTGCCAGCAGAAGGGGGTACGAGCAGTACGTC. Amino acids: CASRRGYEQYV.

The rearrangement uses TRBV9 and TRBJ1-1; D remains unclear. The V gene lost 4 bases and the J gene lost 0 bases, with 13 bases spanning the gap. Germline V gene lookup returns CDR1 SGDLS and CDR2 YYNGEE. This CDR3 is 15 amino acids long. The CDR3 nucleotides are TGTGCCAGCAGCCCAGAGGAGGCTTTGAACACTGAAGCTTTCTTT. Encoded protein: CASSPEEALNTEAFF. The full variable domain, in which reference TRBV9 and TRBJ1-1 provide the parts outside the CDR3, is DSGVTQTPKHLITATGQRVTLRCSPRSGDLSVYWYQQSLDQGLQFLIQYYNGEERAKGNILERFSAQQFPDLHSELNLSSLELGDSALYFCASSPEEALNTEAFFGQGTRLTVV.

The rearrangement links TRBV5-6 to TRBJ2-1, with 9 nucleotides matching TRBD2. This CDR3 contains 14 residues. V dropped 4 bases and J dropped 6; count of bases not matched to a gene: 5. Germline values: CDR1 SGHDT, CDR2 YYEEEE. The CDR3 coding sequence is TGTGCCAGCAGCCGGACAGCGGGAGGCAATGAGCAGTTCTTC. Protein sequence: CASSRTAGGNEQFF.

This rearrangement joins TRBV7-9 to TRBJ1-5, with 9 bases fitting TRBD1. This CDR3 is 15 amino acids long. Unmatched junction bases numbered 4, after V lost 5 bases and J lost 2 bases. Germline CDR1 SEHNR, CDR2 FQNEAQ (reference sequence). The chain's CDR3 is CASSQTGGRNQPQHF. The CDR3 region has the DNA TGTGCCAGCAGCCAGACAGGGGGGCGCAATCAGCCCCAGCATTTT.

The chain links TRBV6-5 to TRBJ2-7; perhaps TRBD2 as D (7 bases). Germline V lookup: CDR1 MNHEY, CDR2 SVGAGI. With 5 bases removed from V and 4 bases from J, the gap between germline ends came to 18 bases. The CDR3 is made up of 15 amino acids. The CDR3 region has the DNA TGTGCCAGCAGTCTCGGGGGGCAGGGTCATTACGAGCAGTACTTC. Its translation: CASSLGGQGHYEQYF.

The genes are TRBV5-6 and TRBJ2-1; weak D call: TRBD1 (6 bases). The CDR3 is made up of 15 amino acids. V was clipped by 4 bases and J by 1 base, with 12 bases between them. CDR1 and CDR2 from the germline V gene are SGHDT and YYEEEE. The CDR3 sequence: CASSLRQDSYNEQFF. In nucleotides, the CDR3 is TGTGCCAGCAGCCTCCGACAGGATTCCTACAATGAGCAGTTCTTC. The variable domain in full, with the rest retrieved from reference TRBV5-6 and TRBJ2-1, is DAGVTQSPTHLIKTRGQQVTLRCSPKSGHDTVSWYQQALGQGPQFIFQYYEEEERQRGNFPDRFSGHQFPNYSSELNVNALLLGDSALYLCASSLRQDSYNEQFFGPGTRLTVL.

This sequence joins TRBV2 and TRBJ2-3; tentative D call: TRBD2 (6 bases). Deletions cut 6 bases from V and 8 bases from J, with 15 bases between. The CDR3 contains 13 residues. CDR1 SNHLY and CDR2 FYNNEI come from the germline V gene. CDR3 in DNA: TGTGCCAGCAGAACCGATCCAGCGGGTACGCAGTATTTT. This gives the protein CASRTDPAGTQYF. The whole variable domain, filled in from reference TRBV2 and TRBJ2-3, reads EPEVTQTPSHQVTQMGQEVILRCVPISNHLYFYWYRQILGQKVEFLVSFYNNEISEKSEIFDDQFSVERPDGSNFTLKIRSTKLEDSAMYFCASRTDPAGTQYFGPGTRLTVL.

This clone showed up just once. The chain employs TRBV19 and TRBJ1-2, with TRBD1 matching over 7 bases. J lost 6 bases, V lost 5 bases, and 6 bases had no gene match. Germline CDR1 LNHDA, CDR2 SQIVND (reference sequence). This CDR3 has 13 residues. The CDR3 sequence is CASSSDRVDGYTF. CDR3 in DNA: TGTGCCAGTAGTTCCGACAGGGTAGATGGCTACACCTTC.